This entry lists 16 T cell receptor beta chains sequenced from one sample in a study of response to subunit inactivated influenza vaccine. TCRdb reprocessed the RT-PCR reads with MiXCR, giving one entry per CDR3 protein. The repertoire holds hundreds of thousands of distinct CDR3 sequences, with about 15% as singletons. Material: PBMCs from blood, obtained 14 days before vaccination. These receptors originate from a man in his fifties or sixties who received an inactivated influenza vaccine.

In this sample, this clonotype turned up a few times. This chain uses TRBV7-9 with TRBJ2-7, with 8 bases matching TRBD2. In germline, CDR1 is SEHNR, CDR2 FQNEAQ (reference sequence). With V trimmed by 4 bases and J by 2 bases, 4 bases remained unmatched. The CDR3 is 14 residues long. The CDR3 bases are TGTGCCAGCAGCTATAGCGGGGACACCTACGAGCAGTACTTC. Protein product: CASSYSGDTYEQYF.

The chain employs TRBV30 and TRBJ2-3, with no clear D. In germline, CDR1 is GTSNPN, CDR2 SVGIG (reference sequence). V gave up 2 bases and J gave up 5 bases, with 8 bases separating them. This CDR3 is built from 12 residues. Here the CDR3 DNA reads TGTGCCTGGAGTCACTCGAAAGATACGCAGTATTTT. Its protein product is CAWSHSKDTQYF.

This chain joins TRBV10-3 and TRBJ2-2, with TRBD2 identical over 11 bases. This CDR3 has 16 amino acids. The V and J ends lost 6 bases and 0 bases, in that order; junction bases with no gene match: 3. Germline CDR1 ENHRY, CDR2 SYGVKD. As DNA, the CDR3 is TGTGCCATCAGCCCGGGACTAGCGGCGAACACCGGGGAGCTGTTTTTT. Protein product: CAISPGLAANTGELFF.

This rearrangement joins TRBV10-3 to TRBJ1-2, with a possible D match to TRBD1 (6 bases). The CDR3 consists of 13 residues. Germline values: CDR1 ENHRY, CDR2 SYGVKD. Between the trimmed V and J ends, which lost 3 bases and 6 bases, there was a span of 11 bases. The CDR3: CAISEGQPDGYTF. CDR3 in DNA: TGTGCCATCAGTGAAGGACAGCCCGATGGCTACACCTTC.

This chain joins TRBV4-2 and TRBJ2-7; possibly TRBD1 for D (7 bases). The V end was cut by 1 base, the J end by 5 bases, with 15 bases between. Germline values: CDR1 LGHNA, CDR2 YNFKEQ. CDR3 length equals 15 residues. DNA for the CDR3: TGTGCCAGCAGCCAAGTGGAGGGGGCTCTGAACGAGCAGTACTTC. The encoded protein is CASSQVEGALNEQYF.

This clonotype has a handful of counts. The chain carries TRBV5-1 and TRBJ2-3; 8 bases fit TRBD2. There are 15 residues in the CDR3. Per germline, CDR1 SGHRS and CDR2 YFSETQ. V trimming: 6 bases; J trimming: 2 bases; junction bases outside the gene matches: 8. The CDR3 here is CASNPTSGTTDTQYF. In DNA, the CDR3 is TGCGCCAGCAACCCCACTAGCGGCACCACAGATACGCAGTATTTT.

This clonotype was counted at least ten times. The gene calls are TRBV7-2 and TRBJ2-1; 9 positions agree with TRBD2. The CDR3 is 15 residues long. CDR1 and CDR2 (germline): SGHTA, FQGNSA. The V segment lost 2 bases and the J segment 3 bases; nucleotides outside the gene matches: 2. The chain's CDR3 is CASSLRAGGYNEQFF. In DNA, the CDR3 is TGTGCCAGCAGCTTACGAGCGGGGGGCTACAATGAGCAGTTCTTC. The whole variable domain, filled in from reference TRBV7-2 and TRBJ2-1, reads GAGVSQSPSNKVTEKGKDVELRCDPISGHTALYWYRQSLGQGLEFLIYFQGNSAPDKSGLPSDRFSAERTGGSVSTLTIQRTQQEDSAVYLCASSLRAGGYNEQFFGPGTRLTVL.

This clonotype occurred a few times. The chain links TRBV5-1 to TRBJ1-3, with no clear D. V lost 7 bases and J lost 1, with 6 bases in between. Per the germline V gene, CDR1 is SGHRS and CDR2 is YFSETQ. This CDR3 comprises 12 residues. The CDR3 DNA is TGCGCCAGCGTGGGATCTGGAAACACCATATATTTT. This codes for CASVGSGNTIYF.

This clonotype was counted many times. The J gene is TRBJ1-5, the V gene TRBV2; 9 positions match TRBD1. Germline CDR1 reads SNHLY; CDR2 reads FYNNEI. The CDR3 sequence is 13 residues long. The V gene end was trimmed by 7 bases and the J gene end by 7 bases; junction bases not matched to a gene: 5. For the CDR3, the DNA is TGTGCCAGCAAGGGACAGGGACGACAGCCCCAGCATTTT. Its translation is CASKGQGRQPQHF.

This clonotype has just a few counts. The J gene is TRBJ2-7, the V gene TRBV28, with D possibly matching TRBD1 (6 bases). The CDR3 has 14 residues. V lost 8 bases and J 6 bases, leaving 20 bases between the germline ends. Looked up from germline, CDR1 is MDHEN and CDR2 is SYDVKM. The CDR3 region has the DNA TGTGCCAGCCGCTCAACAGGGTATCAGGGCGAGCAGTACTTC. Its protein product is CASRSTGYQGEQYF.

On this clonotype: Its ends do not fully match the called genes, so a read error is possible. The chain carries TRBV11-1 and TRBJ2-7; a possible D gene is TRBD1 (6 bases). The CDR3 consists of 18 residues. Germline lookup yields CDR1 SGHAT and CDR2 FQDESV (reference sequence). CDR3 region: CVSSLRESGVKDSYEQYF. The CDR3 DNA is TGTGTCAGCAGCTTAAGAGAGTCAGGGGTAAAGGATTCCTACGAGCAGTACTTC. Variable domain in full (rest from reference TRBV11-1 and TRBJ2-7): EAEVAQSPRYKITEKSQAVAFWCDPISGHATLYWYRQILGQGPELLVQFQDESVVDDSQLPKDRFSAERLKGVDSTLKIQPAELGDSAMYLCVSSLRESGVKDSYEQYFGPGTRLTVT.

The genes are TRBV12-3 or TRBV12-4 and TRBJ2-3, with D perhaps matching TRBD1 (6 bases). Trimming shortened V by 5 bases and J by 0 bases, and 18 bases separated the two germline ends. The CDR3 has 17 residues. The CDR3 region is CASSPSWGPSSTDTQYF. Written as DNA, the CDR3 is TGTGCCAGCAGTCCCAGTTGGGGGCCCTCTAGCACAGATACGCAGTATTTT.

The chain links TRBV20-1 to TRBJ2-3; D gene uncertain. Trimming removed 0 bases from V and 1 base from J, with 11 bases in between. This CDR3 is built from 15 residues. Germline CDR1 DFQATT, CDR2 SNEGSKA (reference sequence). The CDR3: CSARDFRRRTDTQYF. In DNA form, the CDR3 reads TGCAGTGCTAGAGATTTCAGGCGACGCACAGATACGCAGTATTTT.

This clonotype has a count of ten or more. The chain recombines TRBV15 with TRBJ1-1; D unclear. The ends were cut back, 3 bases at V and 0 bases at J, with 8 bases in the middle. Looked up from germline, CDR1 is LNHNV and CDR2 is YYDKDF (reference sequence). The CDR3 length is 14 residues. The CDR3 loop reads CATSSAIMNTEAFF. As DNA, the CDR3 is TGTGCCACCAGCAGTGCGATTATGAACACTGAAGCTTTCTTT. The full variable domain, its missing parts supplied by reference TRBV15 and TRBJ1-1, is DAMVIQNPRYQVTQFGKPVTLSCSQTLNHNVMYWYQQKSSQAPKLLFHYYDKDFNNEADTPDNFQSRRPNTSFCFLDIRSPGLGDTAMYLCATSSAIMNTEAFFGQGTRLTVV.

This clonotype was counted a single time. At one of its ends the junction is not consistent with the germline gene, which may arise from a read error. The gene calls are TRBV5-1 and TRBJ2-1; TRBD1 matches at 7 bases. The CDR3 totals 14 residues. The germline CDR1 and CDR2 sequences are SGHRS and YFSETQ. CDR3 residues: CTSSLSADRPGQFF. Written as DNA, the CDR3 is TGCACCAGCAGCTTGAGTGCGGACAGGCCGGGGCAGTTCTTC.

This clonotype turned up a few times. This chain links TRBV20-1 with TRBJ2-3, with TRBD1 identical over 10 bases. The CDR3 has 15 residues. V dropped 1 base and J dropped 6; count of bases not matched to a gene: 7. The germline CDR1 and CDR2 sequences are DFQATT and SNEGSKA (reference sequence). CDR3 sequence: CSARGGQGMADTQYF. The CDR3, as DNA: TGCAGTGCTAGAGGGGGACAGGGGATGGCGGATACGCAGTATTTT.